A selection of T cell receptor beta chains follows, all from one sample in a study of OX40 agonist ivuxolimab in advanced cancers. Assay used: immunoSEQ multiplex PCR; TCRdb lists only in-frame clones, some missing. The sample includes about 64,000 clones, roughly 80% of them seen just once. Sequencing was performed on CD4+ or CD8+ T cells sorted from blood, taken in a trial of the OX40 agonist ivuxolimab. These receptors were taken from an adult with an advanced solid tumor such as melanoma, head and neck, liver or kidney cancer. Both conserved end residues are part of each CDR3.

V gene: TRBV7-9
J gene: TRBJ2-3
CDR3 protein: CASSLASDTQYF

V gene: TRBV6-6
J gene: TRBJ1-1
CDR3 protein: CASSFGTWDTEAFF

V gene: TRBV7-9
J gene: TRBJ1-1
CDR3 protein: CASSDNRGADTEAFF

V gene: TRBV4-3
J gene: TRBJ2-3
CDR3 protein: CASSQGTSGLSTDTQYF

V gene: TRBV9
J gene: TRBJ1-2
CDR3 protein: CASSSTGGLGYGYTF

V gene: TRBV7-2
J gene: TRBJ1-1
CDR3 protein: CASSLNQGEAEAFF

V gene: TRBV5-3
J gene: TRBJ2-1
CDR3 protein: CARSPGIRLRLRYNEQFF

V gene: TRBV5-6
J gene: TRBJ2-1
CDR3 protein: CASSLDPGLAGDEQFF

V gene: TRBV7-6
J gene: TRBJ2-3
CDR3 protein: CASSLGLVSDTQYF

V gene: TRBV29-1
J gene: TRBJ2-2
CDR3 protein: CSVEEGGTGELFF

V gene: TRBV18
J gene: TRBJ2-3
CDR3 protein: CASSPPSTDTQYF

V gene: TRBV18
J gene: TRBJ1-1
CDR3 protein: CASSRDRYTEAFF

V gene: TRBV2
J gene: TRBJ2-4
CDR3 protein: CASTREELNKNIQYF

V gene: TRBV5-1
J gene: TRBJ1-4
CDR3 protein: CASSPGPGGANEKLFF

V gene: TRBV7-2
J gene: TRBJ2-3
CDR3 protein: CASSLVAGGTDTQYF

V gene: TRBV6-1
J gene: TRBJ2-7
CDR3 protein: CASRQLAGGSYEQYF

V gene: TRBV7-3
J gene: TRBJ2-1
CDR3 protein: CANSLTAGAQDEQFF

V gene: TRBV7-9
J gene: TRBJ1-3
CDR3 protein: CASSPPGQGIANTIYF

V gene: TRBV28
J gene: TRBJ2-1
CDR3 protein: CASTRPGLHNEQFF

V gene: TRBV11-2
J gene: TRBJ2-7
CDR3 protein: CASSLEGTGTYEQYF

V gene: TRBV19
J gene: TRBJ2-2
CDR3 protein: CASSIGGGELFF

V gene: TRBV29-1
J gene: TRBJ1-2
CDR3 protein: CSVISGTGGLDYGYTF

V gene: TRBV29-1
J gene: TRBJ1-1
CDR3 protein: CSVGPGQGGSNTEAFF

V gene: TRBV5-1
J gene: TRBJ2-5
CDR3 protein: CASSSGVLSETQYF

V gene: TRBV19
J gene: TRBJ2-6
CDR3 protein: CASSDRGGANVLTF

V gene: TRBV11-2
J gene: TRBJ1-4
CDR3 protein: CASSLEGRSNEKLFF

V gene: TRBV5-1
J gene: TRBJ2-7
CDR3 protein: CASRAQLSSYEQYF

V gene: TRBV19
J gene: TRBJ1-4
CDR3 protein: CASSPGQGSEKLFF

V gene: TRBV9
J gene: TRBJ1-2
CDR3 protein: CASSVSMGRGYTF

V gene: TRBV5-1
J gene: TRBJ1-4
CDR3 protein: CASSSSLYPATNEKLFF

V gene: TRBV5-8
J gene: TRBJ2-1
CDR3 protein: CASSLPIRHNEQFF

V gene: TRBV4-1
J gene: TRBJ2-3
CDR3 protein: CASSQEGTEKHPSQYF

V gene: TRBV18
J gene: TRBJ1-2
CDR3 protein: CASSPKTGPRVHYGYTF

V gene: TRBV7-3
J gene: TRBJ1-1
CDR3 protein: CASSLTKQGNTEAFF

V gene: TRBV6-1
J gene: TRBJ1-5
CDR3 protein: CASSEWKPQHF

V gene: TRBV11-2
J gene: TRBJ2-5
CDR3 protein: CASSRSNQETQYF

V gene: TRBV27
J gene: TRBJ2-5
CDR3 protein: CASSSQGQETQYF

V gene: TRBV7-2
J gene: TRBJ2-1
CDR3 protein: CASSLDRAFYNEQFF

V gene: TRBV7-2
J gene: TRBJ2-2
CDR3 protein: CASSLEAVSTGELFF

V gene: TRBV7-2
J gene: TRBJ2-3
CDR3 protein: CASNPRHGTQYF

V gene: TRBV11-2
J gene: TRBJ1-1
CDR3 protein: CASSGGNTEAFF

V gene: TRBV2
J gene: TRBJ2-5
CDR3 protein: CASSSERAETQYF

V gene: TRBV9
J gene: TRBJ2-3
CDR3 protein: CASSDETGDTQYF

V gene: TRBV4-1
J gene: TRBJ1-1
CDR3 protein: CASSQDQRQTEAFF

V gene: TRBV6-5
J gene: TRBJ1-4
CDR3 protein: CASSYLRYNEKLFF

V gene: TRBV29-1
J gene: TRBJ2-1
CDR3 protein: CSVEGGQGRNEQFF